This T cell receptor (beta chain) derives from a study of T cell clonality in common variable immunodeficiency. CDR3 length equals 16 residues. Germline V gene data show CDR1 as DFQATT and CDR2 as SNEGSKA (reference sequence). Trimming pared 1 base from V and 3 bases from J, leaving 18 bases between. This clone has at least ten counts. The read ends 3 residues before the CDR3 terminus; that terminus is restored from the germline J gene. Sequencing input was equivalent genomic DNA from CVID and controls. This table comes from immunoSEQ multiplex PCR, and its TCRdb copy is limited to in-frame clones, with some not included. Listed for the sample are more than 30,000 clones, none seen a single time.

The chain employs TRBV20-1 and TRBJ1-1, with D unclear. The sequencing input was peripheral blood mononuclear cells. The source of this sequence is a person between 18 and 75 years old in good health. This chain's CDR3 is CSARGVGEGRDTEAFF. The sequenced CDR3 bases are TGCAGTGCTAGAGGTGTTGGAGAGGGTAGGGACACTGAA.